Each of the 17 T cell receptor beta chains below was sequenced from the same sample in a study of OX40 agonist ivuxolimab in advanced cancers. This table comes from immunoSEQ multiplex PCR, and its TCRdb copy is limited to in-frame clones, with some not included. Of under 80,000 clones listed, approximately 89% are singletons. The sequencing here drew on CD4+ or CD8+ T cells sorted from blood, taken in a trial of the OX40 agonist ivuxolimab. These receptors all stem from an adult with an advanced solid tumor such as melanoma, head and neck, liver or kidney cancer.

The V gene is TRBV2, the J gene TRBJ2-2, with 7 nucleotides matching TRBD1. CDR3 length: 14 amino acids. V lost 9 bases, J lost 1 base, and 5 bases stayed unmatched. CDR1 is SNHLY and CDR2 is FYNNEI in the germline V gene. The CDR3 sequence is CASSTGRNTGELFF. The CDR3 DNA reads as TGTGCCAGTTCGACAGGGAGGAACACCGGGGAGCTGTTTTTT.

The chain employs TRBV11-2 and TRBJ2-1, with D perhaps TRBD1 (6 bases). The V end was cut by 5 bases, the J end by 4 bases, with 18 bases between. The V gene's germline CDR1 is SGHAT and CDR2 FQNNGV. The CDR3 is made up of 16 amino acids. The CDR3 reads CASSRLGAESYNEQFF. CDR3 sequence (DNA): TGTGCCAGCAGCCGCTTGGGGGCCGAGTCTTACAATGAGCAGTTCTTC. Filled out from reference TRBV11-2 and TRBJ2-1, the complete variable domain reads EAGVAQSPRYKIIEKRQSVAFWCNPISGHATLYWYQQILGQGPKLLIQFQNNGVVDDSQLPKDRFSAERLKGVDSTLKIQPAKLEDSAVYLCASSRLGAESYNEQFFGPGTRLTVL.

This chain joins TRBV7-9 and TRBJ2-5; 7 bases match TRBD2. After removal of 1 base from V and 2 bases from J, the junction contained 7 bases not matched to a gene. CDR3 size: 16 residues. Germline V gene lookup returns CDR1 SEHNR and CDR2 FQNEAQ (reference sequence). Here the CDR3 reads CASSLVVTSVQETQYF. The CDR3 coding sequence is TGTGCCAGCAGCTTAGTTGTCACTAGCGTACAAGAGACCCAGTACTTC.

This chain connects TRBV19 to TRBJ2-5; D is perhaps TRBD1 or TRBD2 (5 bases each). The V gene's germline CDR1 is LNHDA and CDR2 SQIVND (reference sequence). The CDR3 has 15 amino acids. The V end lost 6 bases, the J end lost 2 bases, and 16 bases lay between the germline ends. The CDR3 DNA reads TGTGCCAGTAGCCAATCGGGACGGACTCAAGAGACCCAGTACTTC. Translated: CASSQSGRTQETQYF.

The chain employs TRBV5-1 and TRBJ1-5; D remains ambiguous. Germline assignment: CDR1 SGHRS and CDR2 YFSETQ. The CDR3 contains 14 residues. V lost 1 base and J lost 3, with 8 bases in between. The CDR3 here is CASSLMGINQPQHF. The DNA for the CDR3 is TGCGCCAGCAGCTTGATGGGGATCAATCAGCCCCAGCATTTT.

This sequence joins TRBV7-9 and TRBJ1-5; 7 bases map to TRBD1. The V and J ends lost 5 bases and 4 bases, in that order; junction bases with no gene match: 8. Germline CDR1 SEHNR, CDR2 FQNEAQ (reference sequence). The CDR3 runs to 15 residues. CDR3 amino acids: CASSALGTDNQPQHF. The DNA for the CDR3 is TGTGCCAGCAGCGCTTTAGGGACAGATAATCAGCCCCAGCATTTT.

The chain uses TRBV27 and TRBJ2-7; D remains ambiguous. CDR3 size: 16 residues. Trimming took off 3 bases at V and 2 bases at J, with 17 bases between the two ends. Germline assignment: CDR1 MNHEY and CDR2 SMNVEV (reference sequence). The CDR3 here is CASSFLSFNLAYEQYF. The CDR3 DNA reads as TGTGCCAGCAGTTTCCTCTCGTTCAACCTAGCCTACGAGCAGTACTTC.

The chain carries TRBV6-5 and TRBJ2-7, with D tentatively TRBD2 (5 bases). The CDR3 is 16 amino acids. The V end was cut by 2 bases, the J end by 2 bases, with 16 bases between. Germline assignment: CDR1 MNHEY and CDR2 SVGAGI. The CDR3: CASSYGVSGGTYEQYF. In DNA, the CDR3 is TGTGCCAGCAGTTACGGTGTGAGCGGTGGGACCTACGAGCAGTACTTC.

The table lists this clone with a count of one. The V and J genes are TRBV18 and TRBJ2-3; maybe TRBD2 (6 bases). Deletions cut 0 bases from V and 5 bases from J, with 9 bases between. The germline CDR1 and CDR2 sequences are KGHSH and LQKENI. The CDR3 extends over 14 amino acids. In DNA, the CDR3 is TGTGCCAGCTCACCACCGACGGGGGTAGATACGCAGTATTTT. Its translation is CASSPPTGVDTQYF.

The V gene is TRBV28, the J gene TRBJ1-5, with a possible D match to TRBD1 (5 bases). From germline, CDR1 is MDHEN and CDR2 SYDVKM. V dropped 6 bases and J dropped 6 bases, with 21 bases sitting between them. This CDR3 spans 16 amino acids. CDR3 loop: CASSRSGTTRSQPQHF. The DNA of the CDR3 is TGTGCCAGCAGCCGTAGCGGGACCACTCGAAGTCAGCCCCAGCATTTT.

Relative to its sample, this clone is medium-sized. This sequence joins TRBV15 and TRBJ2-3; a weak D match, TRBD1 (6 bases). Germline V gene lookup returns CDR1 LNHNV and CDR2 YYDKDF (reference sequence). The V gene lost 1 base and the J gene lost 2 bases, with 10 bases spanning the gap. The CDR3 length is 15 residues. CDR3 amino acids: CATSRGGGYTDTQYF. The CDR3 region has the DNA TGTGCCACCAGCAGAGGTGGGGGCTACACAGATACGCAGTATTTT. The full variable domain, in which reference TRBV15 and TRBJ2-3 provide the parts outside the CDR3, is DAMVIQNPRYQVTQFGKPVTLSCSQTLNHNVMYWYQQKSSQAPKLLFHYYDKDFNNEADTPDNFQSRRPNTSFCFLDIRSPGLGDTAMYLCATSRGGGYTDTQYFGPGTRLTVL.

This clone showed up just once. This sequence joins TRBV2 and TRBJ1-2; D is undetermined. CDR3 size: 15 residues. Germline V lookup: CDR1 SNHLY, CDR2 FYNNEI. Trimming stripped 6 bases from V and 2 bases from J, with 16 bases between. CDR3 protein: CASRAPRQSNYGYTF. For the CDR3, the DNA is TGTGCCAGCAGGGCACCCCGGCAGTCGAACTATGGCTACACCTTC.

The J gene is TRBJ1-2, the V gene TRBV5-1; D is perhaps TRBD1 (5 bases). In germline, CDR1 is SGHRS, CDR2 YFSETQ. This CDR3 has 14 amino acids. V lost 4 bases to trimming and J lost 5 bases, with 15 bases between them. Here the CDR3 reads CASSPTAPIYGYTF. The CDR3 DNA is TGCGCCAGCAGCCCGACAGCCCCGATATATGGCTACACCTTC.

Of note for this clone: This same CDR3 is encoded by further DNA sequences in the sample. This rearrangement joins TRBV7-9 to TRBJ2-7; TRBD2 is a possible D gene (6 bases). Germline V lookup: CDR1 SEHNR, CDR2 FQNEAQ (reference sequence). V lost 0 bases to trimming and J lost 5 bases, with 8 bases between them. CDR3 length: 13 residues. The CDR3 loop is CASSLAGGNEQYF. The CDR3 nucleotides read TGTGCCAGCAGCTTAGCGGGGGGAAACGAGCAGTACTTC.

The J gene is TRBJ2-2, the V gene TRBV5-1; 7 bases are a match to TRBD1. The ends lost 0 bases at V and 7 bases at J; junction bases unmatched: 3. The CDR3 is 14 amino acids. Germline V gene data show CDR1 as SGHRS and CDR2 as YFSETQ. The CDR3 DNA reads TGCGCCAGCAGCTTGGACAGGGGCAGCGGGGAGCTGTTTTTT. Protein product: CASSLDRGSGELFF.

The V and J genes are TRBV7-8 and TRBJ2-2, with D hard to call. CDR3 length: 15 residues. Germline CDR1 SGHVS, CDR2 FQNEAQ. The V end lost 3 bases, the J end lost 3 bases, and 11 bases lay between the germline ends. DNA of the CDR3: TGTGCCAGCAGCTTTGGGGTTCTGGACACCGGGGAGCTGTTTTTT. This encodes CASSFGVLDTGELFF.

This clone came up once. The chain has TRBV2 and TRBJ2-5; D is unresolved. Trimming removed 6 bases from V and 5 bases from J, with 7 bases in between. CDR3 length: 11 residues. Germline V CDR1 and CDR2: SNHLY, FYNNEI. CDR3 amino acids: CASRATETQYF. CDR3 coding DNA: TGTGCCAGCAGGGCCACGGAGACCCAGTACTTC.